This T cell receptor beta chain is from a study of cytomegalovirus exposure and HLA in healthy donors (dated by TCRdb to about 2017). General notes on the study: According to an earlier analysis of around 600 of the donors, about 179 million T cells yielded 90 million to 130 million unique TCR beta sequences and around 280 Gb of sequence data. A later genetic analysis used genome-wide SNP genotypes for about 65% of the roughly 670 donors, treating that subset as a discovery cohort. HLA typing included class I and class II loci at four-digit resolution. The T cell repertoires of 666 subjects were profiled by immunosequencing and related to cytomegalovirus serostatus. Alongside the repertoire data, information on donor age, sex, ethnicity and CMV serostatus was compiled. Rather than drawing on any new phenotypic data, the later analysis identified candidate immune exposures from TCR beta sequences and the way those sequences occurred across donors. Among 398 genotyped donors of the cohort, an average of approximately 250,000 unique TCR beta nucleotide sequences were sequenced per donor, about a sixth of them non-productive. Roughly five DR-DQ haplotypes were handled as single units for association and clustering, since linkage in the cohort was strong. An early release covering roughly 600 HLA-typed donors comprised approximately 300 gigabases of sequencing data and around 85 million unique TCR sequences. Typing coverage varied by locus: about 620-630 donors for A, B, C, DRB1 and DQB1; roughly 520 for DQA1; approximately 570 for DPA1; roughly 450 for DPB1. A separate validation cohort of 100 to 150 different subjects was used in addition to the roughly 720-subject first cohort. Every repertoire in the discovery cohort had been generated on one and the same sequencing platform. The genetic ancestry cluster associated with self-reported Caucasian donors included 81% of the roughly 360 genotyped donors. The aim of the study was to test whether cataloging public T cell receptors could identify signatures of past pathogen exposure. A later analysis re-analyzed previously published TCR beta repertoires from 550 to 700 donors and added high-resolution HLA genotyping to study TCR occurrence patterns. The study combined high-throughput TCR immunosequencing, statistical association of individual TCRs with disease status, and machine learning to predict cytomegalovirus infection status. An earlier analysis of approximately 500 of the donors applied high-throughput TCR beta sequencing to assess whether each TCR beta V gene segment acted as functional or pseudogenic.

On this clone: The target of this receptor is not known. No clone much larger than this one lies a single base away; base qualities are absent.

The cohort comprised around 700 healthy bone marrow donors. At the time of sampling, all cohort members were nominally healthy, though unrecorded immune exposures were likely present. The donor tested CMV seropositive, placing the donor among the approximately 310 seropositive members of the cohort. A peripheral blood sample was collected from each donor, and TCR beta sequencing was performed on peripheral blood mononuclear cells. Genomic DNA extraction from the blood cell samples was performed with the Qiagen DNeasy Blood Extraction Kit. Library prep was done by the immunoSEQ multiplex PCR assay. A mixture of 60 forward primers for TCR Vbeta segments and 13 reverse primers for TCR Jbeta segments was used in the multiplex PCR. A multiplex PCR assay on genomic DNA amplified the CDR3 region of rearranged TCR beta genes. The Illumina HiSeq System was used to sequence the amplified TCR beta libraries as 87-base-pair reads. For the original study's pipeline: A later analysis tallied 75 million to 95 million unique TCR beta chains across the 660 or so repertoires, and approximately 9.9 million of those chains were shared by two or more donors. Raw reads were error-corrected and collapsed into unique sequences by a nearest-neighbor algorithm in which closely related sequences were merged to remove PCR and sequencing errors. To assign V, D and J gene segments, CDR3 sequences were aligned to IMGT reference sequences. For a sequence to be retained, a match of at least six nucleotides to both a V gene segment and a J gene segment was required. A rearrangement was called productive if the CDR3 had no stop codons and remained in frame with V and J, and every other rearrangement was called non-productive. CDR3 was defined according to IMGT convention as the region running from the second conserved V-encoded cysteine to the conserved J-encoded phenylalanine. The earlier analysis of more than 450 of the donors excluded sequences that lacked an unambiguous match to a single V gene segment. An earlier analysis of fewer than 750 of the donors called V segments functional above 56.7% productive rearrangements and segregating when the between-donor standard deviation exceeded 5%. A statistical classification framework was built to diagnose cytomegalovirus status from the catalog of TCR beta chain sequences. In a later analysis, V and J genes were assigned by comparing TCR nucleotide sequences against IMGT/GENE-DB human TR gene sequences. In a later analysis, CDR3 sequences and most-parsimonious VDJ recombination scenarios were assigned using the TCRdist pipeline. A later analysis defined each TCR beta chain by its CDR3 amino acid sequence plus V-gene family, and excluded reads lacking a unique V-gene family. A later analysis removed 592 highly shared, low-generation-probability nucleotide sequences to deal with suspected cross-contamination and a sequencing artifact. In a later analysis, a clonal expansion index was calculated for each public chain from normalized within-repertoire ranks of inferred template counts. In a later analysis, generation probabilities were computed with a VDJ recombination model fitted to out-of-frame rearrangements, and the resulting probabilities were checked against IGoR. Hypergeometric tests were used in a later analysis to score TCR-TCR, TCR-HLA and TCR-CMV co-occurrence, with a repertoire-size bias correction applied to the TCR pairs. False discovery rates were estimated in a later analysis by permuting HLA or CMV assignments 20 times. In a later analysis, co-occurring TCRs were grouped with DBSCAN, and TCRdist sequence similarity was added when clustering was performed within HLA-allele-positive subsets. Repertoires with fewer than 30,000 or more than 120,000 public chains were left out of co-occurrence clustering, as were about 5 repertoires with anomalous nucleotide sharing. TCRdb stores this immuneACCESS table with in-frame sequences only. Part of the clones is absent; in the studies checked, under half of the shortfall reflects unresolved V genes, and no reason is known for the rest. From that table come the V and J calls and clone size; the DNA was used to work out D and trimming. The sample table contains more than 150,000 clones; only one count was recorded for about four fifths of them. 1% of the sample belongs to the ten largest clones.

On the study overall, not on this receptor specifically: A further reported finding was that TCR beta sequences accurately predicted the HLA-A and HLA-B alleles for most subjects in the first cohort. Linkage disequilibrium might explain the correlated functional status among segregating V segments, but an unknown experimental factor could not be ruled out. In vitro tests confirmed that a few of the cytomegalovirus-associated TCR beta chains recognize cytomegalovirus antigens. The earlier analysis of some 560 of the donors excluded roughly 17 rarely observed V segments, including chromosome 9 orphons, because counts were too low. In this cohort, only TCR beta chains were sequenced, and detectable features were limited by the absence of alpha or paired-chain data. Presence/absence analyses assumed roughly uniform sequencing depth across donors, an assumption that may not hold. According to a later genetic analysis, donors in an Asian-associated ancestry cluster had fewer N-insertions in productive TCRs than the roughly 700-donor mean. At a false discovery rate of 0.05, a later analysis linked 16,951 TCR beta sequences to specific HLA alleles. The authors suggested that the approach could potentially be generalized to other disease states and immunological phenotypes. Some IMGT-functional V segments, including TRBV6-2 and TRBV6-3, could not be told apart with the 87-base-pair reads, so those segments were excluded. Most TCR sequences were seen in very few donors, while some public TCRs were found in many individuals. When HLA alleles, especially DR and DQ, strongly co-occurred, attributing TCR associations to individual alleles was difficult. A total of 150 or so TCR beta chains were listed by the study as associated with cytomegalovirus. A cluster of highly shared sequence variants was judged likely to be a technical artifact of the sequencing pipeline. Most CMV-associated TCR beta chains appeared to be HLA-restricted in a later analysis, and the HLA associations seemed to be driven largely by CMV exposure. A later analysis found that HLA-associated TCR beta chains were more clonally expanded and had lower generation probabilities than equally common non-associated chains. The only immune exposure information available for the cohort was CMV serostatus. In a later analysis, the rate of TCR association differed among HLA loci, with DRB1 alleles having the most associated TCRs and HLA-C alleles having the fewest. In both the original and validation cohorts, the classifier was reported to diagnose cytomegalovirus status with high specificity and sensitivity. HLA typing was unavailable for some donors at each locus, so association tests used only the typed subset. Broadly in line with IMGT annotations, most TCR beta V segments showed up in productive rearrangements about 87% or about 30% of the time in an earlier analysis of several hundred of the donors. A later analysis reported that several top co-occurrence clusters appeared linked to parvovirus B19, influenza, CMV and Epstein-Barr virus. In a later genetic analysis, a missense DCLRE1C variant was associated with V-gene and J-gene trimming of TCR beta chains, and the association was replicated in an independent cohort.

Measured from the cysteine to the phenylalanine, the CDR3 is 12 residues long. Only the CDR3 DNA is retained, 36 bases long and in frame from the first base. Cut back by 6 bases and 2 bases, the V and J ends lie 7 bases apart. The germline V gene (reference sequence) provides CDR1 LNHDA and CDR2 SQIVND. The receptor was isolated from a woman aged 45-60 years in good health and CMV-seropositive. Rearrangement joined TRBV19 to TRBJ2-5; a weak D assignment points to TRBD1 (5 bases agree). The sequencing input was PBMCs. The CDR3 corresponds to CASSRQQETQYF. The DNA reads as follows: TGTGCCAGTAGCCGACAGCAAGAGACCCAGTACTTC.